These 2 T cell receptor beta chains were all obtained from the same sample, sequenced in a study of cytomegalovirus exposure and HLA in healthy donors. Profiling relied on immunoSEQ multiplex PCR, and the TCRdb table lists in-frame clones only, not all of them. The table lists about 200,000 clones, over 80% of them singletons, with roughly 5.5% in the top ten. Sequenced sample: PBMCs. The receptors were gathered from a woman younger than 35 in good health and CMV-seronegative.

This sequence joins TRBV4-1 and TRBJ2-1, with 7 bases matching TRBD2. The CDR3 length is 15 residues. The germline CDR1 and CDR2 sequences are MGHRA and YSYEKL. The ends lost 8 bases at V and 0 bases at J; junction bases unmatched: 7. For the CDR3, the DNA is TGCGCCAGCGGCGGGGGACCAAGCTCCTACAATGAGCAGTTCTTC. This sequence encodes CASGGGPSSYNEQFF.

This clone was seen once. The genes are TRBV27 and TRBJ1-1, with D maybe TRBD1 (6 bases). The CDR3 is 14 amino acids. Germline V CDR1 and CDR2: MNHEY, SMNVEV (reference sequence). Trimming took off 3 bases at V and 6 bases at J, with 14 bases between the two ends. The CDR3 DNA follows: TGTGCCAGCAGTTTGGGGGGGGCGGGGGCTGAAGCTTTCTTT. It codes for CASSLGGAGAEAFF.